The 30 T cell receptor beta chains listed next were all sequenced from one sample in a study of CD8 T cells in Susac syndrome. After extraction with the RNeasy kit, 0.5 to 1 ug of the RNA was reverse transcribed using random hexamers. TCRdb re-called the immunoSEQ multiplex PCR reads through MiXCR, storing one row per CDR3 protein. Of approximately 260,000 distinct CDR3 sequences in the sample, almost 97% were seen once. The sequenced sample was CD4+ T cells from PBMCs. The receptor set was obtained from a human donor with Susac syndrome.

The J gene is TRBJ1-1, the V gene TRBV4-2, with D possibly being TRBD1 (5 bases). Germline V CDR1 and CDR2: LGHNA, YNFKEQ. The CDR3 is 15 amino acids. Trimming removed 4 bases from V and 3 bases from J, with 15 bases in between. As DNA, the CDR3 is TGTGCCAGCAGCCGCCGGGACCCTGGGGACACTGAAGCTTTCTTT. It translates to CASSRRDPGDTEAFF.

In this sample, this clonotype turned up once. V gene TRBV9 combines with J gene TRBJ2-1; unclear D gene. Germline CDR1 and CDR2: SGDLS and YYNGEE. Trimming removed 1 base at V and 4 bases at J, with 12 bases between. There are 15 residues in the CDR3. For the CDR3, the DNA is TGTGCCAGCAGCGTAAACCCCTCAAGATACAATGAGCAGTTCTTC. This codes for CASSVNPSRYNEQFF.

V usage is TRBV19 and J usage is TRBJ2-2; 7 nucleotides agree with TRBD1. The CDR3 is 14 residues long. Germline CDR1 reads LNHDA; CDR2 reads SQIVND (reference sequence). V shed 5 bases and J 6 bases; nucleotides not matched to a gene: 6. The CDR3 DNA reads TGTGCCAGTAGTCTTCGACAGGGTCCCGGGGAGCTGTTTTTT. This translates into CASSLRQGPGELFF.

The rearrangement joins TRBV27 to TRBJ1-2; D may be TRBD1 (6 bases). The CDR3 is 13 residues long. V shed 4 bases and J shed 8 bases, with 14 bases lying between them. The germline gives CDR1 MNHEY, CDR2 SMNVEV (reference sequence). The CDR3 sequence: CASSSNYRVGYTF. CDR3 DNA: TGTGCCAGCAGTTCAAATTACAGGGTCGGCTACACCTTC.

V gene TRBV5-6 combines with J gene TRBJ1-1; no clear D. V dropped 2 bases and J dropped 1 base, with 9 bases sitting between them. CDR3 length equals 14 residues. Germline assignment: CDR1 SGHDT and CDR2 YYEEEE. The CDR3 bases are TGTGCCAGCAGCTTAGGGAGGACGAACACTGAAGCTTTCTTT. This codes for CASSLGRTNTEAFF.

The chain carries TRBV5-4 and TRBJ2-2; TRBD1 or TRBD2 may be the D gene (5 bases each). The CDR3 sequence is 15 residues long. Germline V lookup: CDR1 SGHNT, CDR2 YYREEE (reference sequence). V was clipped by 1 base and J by 6 bases, with 13 bases between them. The CDR3 DNA reads as TGTGCCAGCAGCTTGAGGGACGCTCAGGCCGGGGAGCTGTTTTTT. Encoded protein: CASSLRDAQAGELFF.

This clonotype has a handful of counts. V and J are TRBV5-4 and TRBJ2-1; 14 nucleotides match TRBD2. The CDR3 is made up of 15 amino acids. With V trimmed by 6 bases and J by 6 bases, 5 bases remained unmatched. The germline V gene has CDR1 SGHNT and CDR2 YYREEE (reference sequence). The CDR3 region has the DNA TGTGCCAGCACCCTGGGACTAGCGGGAGTCAATGAGCAGTTCTTC. This sequence encodes CASTLGLAGVNEQFF.

CDR3 residues: CSARATLSGELFF. CDR3 coding DNA: TGCAGTGCTAGAGCAACCTTGAGTGGGGAGCTGTTTTTT. The rearrangement links TRBV20-1 to TRBJ2-2; D remains ambiguous. Trimming took 1 base from V and 8 from J, leaving 11 bases between them. The CDR3 contains 13 residues. Per the germline V gene, CDR1 is DFQATT and CDR2 is SNEGSKA (reference sequence).

CDR3 nucleotide sequence: TGTGCCAGCAGCTTAACCAGTGACTACGAGCAGTACTTC. It translates to CASSLTSDYEQYF. The chain couples TRBV7-9 to TRBJ2-7, with D unclear. The CDR3 extends over 13 amino acids. Germline CDR1 reads SEHNR; CDR2 reads FQNEAQ (reference sequence). The germline V and J ends were trimmed by 2 bases and 3 bases, with 8 bases remaining between them.

V is TRBV12-3 or TRBV12-4 and J is TRBJ1-4; maybe TRBD1 (5 bases). The CDR3 loop spans 13 amino acids. The V and J ends lost 8 bases and 8 bases respectively, with 15 bases between them. This CDR3 reads CASSTGRGEKLFF. The DNA of the CDR3 is TGTGCCAGCTCGACCGGGAGGGGAGAAAAACTGTTTTTT.

V is TRBV25-1 and J is TRBJ1-2, with D possibly matching TRBD1 (6 bases). The CDR3 is 13 amino acids. The germline V gene encodes CDR1 MGHDK and CDR2 SYGVNS. V lost 10 bases and J lost 3, with 15 bases in between. The CDR3 bases are TGTGCCAACTCTGGACGGACAGACTATGGCTACACCTTC. Its protein is CANSGRTDYGYTF.

The rearrangement joins TRBV7-9 to TRBJ2-7; 8 bases are a match to TRBD2. Germline V lookup: CDR1 SEHNR, CDR2 FQNEAQ (reference sequence). Trimming cost V 3 bases and J 5 bases; bases outside gene matches: 6. This CDR3 has 14 residues. CDR3 bases: TGTGCCAGCAGCTTGTCCGGGAGGGCAGACGAGCAGTACTTC. Amino acid sequence: CASSLSGRADEQYF. Supplemented by reference TRBV7-9 and TRBJ2-7, the full variable domain reads DTGVSQNPRHKITKRGQNVTFRCDPISEHNRLYWYRQTLGQGPEFLTYFQNEAQLEKSRLLSDRFSAERPKGSFSTLEIQRTEQGDSAMYLCASSLSGRADEQYFGPGTRLTVT.

V gene TRBV27 combines with J gene TRBJ2-7; D tentatively fits TRBD1 or TRBD2 (6 bases each). The germline V gene encodes CDR1 MNHEY and CDR2 SMNVEV (reference sequence). The germline V and J ends were trimmed by 3 bases and 5 bases, with 14 bases remaining between them. The CDR3 spans 14 residues. The CDR3 here is CASSFLGGGDEQYF. CDR3 nucleotide sequence: TGTGCCAGCAGTTTTTTGGGGGGCGGCGACGAGCAGTACTTC.

This chain joins TRBV15 and TRBJ1-1; D remains unclear. The V gene's germline CDR1 is LNHNV and CDR2 YYDKDF (reference sequence). V lost 3 bases, J lost 0 bases, and 11 bases lay in between. There are 15 residues in the CDR3. The chain's CDR3 is CATSRAEVMNTEAFF. The CDR3 DNA reads TGTGCCACCAGCAGGGCCGAGGTGATGAACACTGAAGCTTTCTTT.

This chain links TRBV19 with TRBJ2-2; D ambiguous. The V gene's germline CDR1 is LNHDA and CDR2 SQIVND (reference sequence). Deletions cut 6 bases from V and 7 bases from J, with 9 bases between. The CDR3 has 12 residues. In DNA, the CDR3 is TGTGCCAGTAGCCCATTCATCGGGGAGCTGTTTTTT. Translated: CASSPFIGELFF.

V gene TRBV27 combines with J gene TRBJ1-4; maybe TRBD1 (5 bases). Trimming removed 6 bases from V and 6 bases from J, with 17 bases in between. The CDR3 is 15 residues long. Germline values: CDR1 MNHEY, CDR2 SMNVEV (reference sequence). CDR3 region: CASRTPGGVDEKLFF. Written as DNA, the CDR3 is TGTGCCAGCAGGACCCCGGGAGGGGTTGATGAAAAACTGTTTTTT.

J is TRBJ2-1 and V is TRBV29-1, with 7 bases lining up with TRBD2. Germline V gene data show CDR1 as SQVTM and CDR2 as ANQGSEA. The trim removed 3 bases at V and 2 bases at J, leaving 4 bases unmatched. This CDR3 region has 14 residues. The CDR3, as DNA: TGCAGCGTTGATTCCGGGAGGCCCTACAATGAGCAGTTCTTC. As protein: CSVDSGRPYNEQFF.

This clonotype showed up just once. This chain connects TRBV4-1 to TRBJ1-1; D not resolved. CDR3 length: 14 amino acids. CDR1 is MGHRA, CDR2 YSYEKL, per germline. Trimming took off 0 bases at V and 3 bases at J, with 8 bases between the two ends. DNA of the CDR3: TGCGCCAGCAGCCAAGATTACGGATACACTGAAGCTTTCTTT. It yields the protein CASSQDYGYTEAFF.

The rearrangement uses TRBV19 and TRBJ2-1; D might be TRBD1 (6 bases). The length of the CDR3 is 13 residues. The V gene's germline CDR1 is LNHDA and CDR2 SQIVND (reference sequence). The V gene lost 7 bases and the J gene lost 0 bases, with 7 bases spanning the gap. CDR3 coding DNA: TGTGCCAGTAAGGACAGCTCCTACAATGAGCAGTTCTTC. Its protein is CASKDSSYNEQFF.

The V gene is TRBV29-1, the J gene TRBJ1-5, with D perhaps TRBD1 (6 bases). The CDR3 is 12 amino acids. From germline, CDR1 is SQVTM and CDR2 ANQGSEA. The V and J ends lost 6 bases and 10 bases respectively, with 16 bases between them. CDR3: CSVGARVGPQHF. The CDR3 bases are TGCAGCGTGGGGGCCAGGGTTGGACCCCAGCATTTT.

The V and J genes are TRBV20-1 and TRBJ1-1, with D unresolved. In germline, CDR1 is DFQATT, CDR2 SNEGSKA (reference sequence). The CDR3 consists of 13 residues. V was clipped by 2 bases and J by 1 base, with 8 bases between them. The CDR3 spells CSARSGRNTEAFF. The CDR3 DNA reads TGCAGTGCTAGATCGGGGAGGAACACTGAAGCTTTCTTT.

This rearrangement joins TRBV5-1 to TRBJ1-1; D might be TRBD1 (6 bases). V lost 4 bases and J lost 0, with 13 bases in between. The germline V gene encodes CDR1 SGHRS and CDR2 YFSETQ. The CDR3 extends over 15 amino acids. CDR3 sequence: CASSLDGGMNTEAFF. CDR3 sequence (DNA): TGCGCCAGCAGCCTGGATGGGGGCATGAACACTGAAGCTTTCTTT.

This clonotype was observed once. The chain links TRBV29-1 to TRBJ2-1; D is uncertain. The CDR3 contains 9 residues. CDR1 SQVTM and CDR2 ANQGSEA come from the germline V gene. Trimming took 3 bases from V and 15 from J, leaving 9 bases between them. The CDR3 nucleotides are TGCAGCGTTGAGGAAGATCCGTTCTTC. It yields the protein CSVEEDPFF.

The chain carries TRBV5-1 and TRBJ2-1, with 8 nucleotides matching TRBD1. V dropped 4 bases and J dropped 7; count of bases not matched to a gene: 7. This CDR3 spans 14 amino acids. Per germline, CDR1 SGHRS and CDR2 YFSETQ. The CDR3 loop is CASSNQGAANEQFF. CDR3 DNA: TGCGCCAGCAGCAACCAGGGGGCGGCGAATGAGCAGTTCTTC.

The V call is TRBV4-2, the J call TRBJ1-5; possible D gene TRBD1, 5 bases. This CDR3 has 16 amino acids. From germline, CDR1 is LGHNA and CDR2 YNFKEQ. Trimming left V 2 bases short and J 2 bases short, with 13 bases between. CDR3 region: CASSQLALGGNQPQHF. The CDR3 DNA reads TGTGCCAGCAGCCAACTTGCCCTGGGGGGCAATCAGCCCCAGCATTTT.

The V gene is TRBV20-1, the J gene TRBJ2-4; D remains unclear. CDR1 and CDR2 (germline): DFQATT, SNEGSKA (reference sequence). The CDR3 runs 11 residues. V was trimmed by 6 bases and J by 3 bases, leaving 6 bases between them. The CDR3: CSAVVKNIQYF. As DNA, the CDR3 is TGCAGTGCCGTAGTCAAAAACATTCAGTACTTC.

The rearrangement joins TRBV29-1 to TRBJ2-1, with 10 bases that match TRBD1. The length of the CDR3 is 13 residues. V dropped 7 bases and J dropped 3; count of bases not matched to a gene: 3. Germline CDR1 reads SQVTM; CDR2 reads ANQGSEA. The CDR3 region is CSADRGDYNEQFF. CDR3 nucleotide sequence: TGCAGCGCGGACAGGGGGGACTACAATGAGCAGTTCTTC.

The count of this clonotype is one. This chain joins TRBV11-3 and TRBJ2-7; D call uncertain. Germline V CDR1 and CDR2: SGHNT, YENEEA. V lost 5 bases, J lost 6 bases, and 17 bases lay in between. This CDR3 has 14 amino acids. CDR3 in DNA: TGTGCCAGCAGCCCCGGTGCTAGTTGGGGCGAGCAGTACTTC. Its translation: CASSPGASWGEQYF. Together with reference TRBV11-3 and TRBJ2-7, the CDR3 gives the full variable domain: EAGVVQSPRYKIIEKKQPVAFWCNPISGHNTLYWYLQNLGQGPELLIRYENEEAVDDSQLPKDRFSAERLKGVDSTLKIQPAELGDSAVYLCASSPGASWGEQYFGPGTRLTVT.

The chain carries TRBV14 and TRBJ1-3, with D possibly being TRBD1 (5 bases). Trimming took 4 bases from V and 0 from J, leaving 13 bases between them. The CDR3 contains 16 residues. The germline CDR1 and CDR2 sequences are SGHDN and FVKESK. CDR3 amino acids: CASSRFTGVSGNTIYF. The DNA for the CDR3 is TGTGCCAGCAGCCGCTTTACAGGTGTCTCTGGAAACACCATATATTTT.

V and J are TRBV9 and TRBJ1-1, with no clear D. Germline V gives CDR1 SGDLS, CDR2 YYNGEE. The CDR3 runs 14 residues. V lost 0 bases to trimming and J lost 12 bases, with 18 bases between them. The chain's CDR3 is CASSVGGLGGESFF. CDR3 nucleotide sequence: TGTGCCAGCAGCGTAGGAGGGCTCGGCGGGGAGTCTTTCTTT.